This entry describes one T cell receptor (beta chain). A single base separates this from a much larger clone, so it may be a read error. The data belong to a study of low-dose radiotherapy and immunotherapy resistance in tumors. The overall study: Oral aspirin 300 mg was taken by patients daily for four cycles from cycle 1 day 1. Both TCRalpha and TCRbeta chains were reverse transcribed with V-gene-specific primers.

Trimming took off 3 bases at V and 7 bases at J, with 19 bases between the two ends. The CDR3 has 15 residues. Germline CDR1 LNHDA, CDR2 SQIVND (reference sequence). Sample time point: before trial treatment. As their treatment, donors received nivolumab, ipilimumab, aspirin, low-dose cyclophosphamide and low-dose radiotherapy. Patients eligible had advanced solid tumors without tumor-infiltrating lymphocytes. Amplification of TCRs used a constant-region primer and V-primer adapter for 20 PCR cycles. TCRdb itself ran the reads through MiXCR, one entry per CDR3 protein. Of fewer than 60,000 distinct CDR3 sequences listed, approximately 12% were seen once; the top ten hold about 6%.

Sequenced material: PBMCs, taken before treatment. This sequence was found in a female donor with ovarian cancer. The gene calls are TRBV19 and TRBJ2-7; maybe TRBD2 (5 bases). CDR3 in amino acids: CASSMPGKGGGEQYF. For the CDR3, the DNA is TGTGCCAGTAGTATGCCGGGAAAGGGTGGCGGGGAGCAGTACTTC.